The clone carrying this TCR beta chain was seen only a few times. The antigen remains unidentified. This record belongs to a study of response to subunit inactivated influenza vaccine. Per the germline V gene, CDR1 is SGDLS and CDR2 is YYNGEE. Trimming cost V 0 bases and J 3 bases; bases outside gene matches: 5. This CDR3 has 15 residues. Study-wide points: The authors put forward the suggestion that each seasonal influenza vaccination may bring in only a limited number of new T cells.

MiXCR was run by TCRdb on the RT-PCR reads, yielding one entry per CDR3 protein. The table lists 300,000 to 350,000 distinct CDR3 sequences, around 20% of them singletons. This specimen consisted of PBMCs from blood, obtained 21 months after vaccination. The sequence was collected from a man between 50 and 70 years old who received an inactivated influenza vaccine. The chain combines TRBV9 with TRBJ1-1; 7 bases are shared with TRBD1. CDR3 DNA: TGTGCCAGCAGCGTAGGTGTCAGGGGGTACACTGAAGCTTTCTTT. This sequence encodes CASSVGVRGYTEAFF.